One and the same sample provided the 17 T cell receptor beta chains below, sequenced in a study of blood T cell repertoires in COVID-19. The method was immunoSEQ multiplex PCR; TCRdb's version includes in-frame clones alone and lacks a portion of them. The sample lists about 62,000 clones; roughly 90% were seen once. Sequencing was performed on peripheral blood. The source is a human donor in a cohort sampled during active COVID-19.

The rearrangement joins TRBV30 to TRBJ1-6; the match to TRBD1 covers 7 bases. In germline, CDR1 is GTSNPN, CDR2 SVGIG (reference sequence). There are 12 residues in the CDR3. Unmatched junction bases numbered 10, after V lost 8 bases and J lost 12 bases. As DNA, the CDR3 is TGTGCCAGCACAGGGGAGGAGGGACCCCTCCACTTT. Its protein is CASTGEEGPLHF.

The V call is TRBV7-6, the J call TRBJ2-3, with D possibly matching TRBD2 (6 bases). Germline CDR1 reads SGHVS; CDR2 reads FNYEAQ. The CDR3 consists of 16 residues. V gave up 0 bases and J gave up 0 bases, with 10 bases separating them. The DNA for the CDR3 is TGTGCCAGCAGCTTAGCCGGCGGGGATAGCACAGATACGCAGTATTTT. This encodes CASSLAGGDSTDTQYF.

This clone was seen a few times. This chain links TRBV30 with TRBJ1-2; no definite D call. This CDR3 spans 14 amino acids. Germline V lookup: CDR1 GTSNPN, CDR2 SVGIG (reference sequence). The ends were cut back, 0 bases at V and 6 bases at J, with 14 bases in the middle. CDR3 region: CAWSVVVSTDGYTF. CDR3 DNA: TGTGCCTGGAGTGTTGTAGTGAGTACCGATGGCTACACCTTC. Supplemented by reference TRBV30 and TRBJ1-2, the full variable domain reads SQTIHQWPATLVQPVGSPLSLECTVEGTSNPNLYWYRQAAGRGLQLLFYSVGIGQISSEVPQNLSASRPQDRQFILSSKKLLLSDSGFYLCAWSVVVSTDGYTFGSGTRLTVV.

CDR3 bases: TGTGCCAGCAGCAAACTCGCGCTGGGGAAAAACCCCGCGGGAGCCGCCGAGCAGTACTTC. Encoded protein: CASSKLALGKNPAGAAEQYF. This rearrangement joins TRBV7-8 to TRBJ2-7, with TRBD2 matching 7 bases. V was clipped by 5 bases and J by 6 bases; unmatched bases: 28. CDR3 length: 20 residues. In germline, CDR1 is SGHVS, CDR2 FQNEAQ.

As DNA, the CDR3 is TGTGCCAGCAGCTTAGTCGCCTACGAGCAGTACTTC. Protein: CASSLVAYEQYF. This chain links TRBV7-9 with TRBJ2-7; D not resolved. Trimming removed 1 base from V and 2 bases from J, with 3 bases in between. Germline V gene sequence: CDR1 SEHNR, CDR2 FQNEAQ (reference sequence). The CDR3 contains 12 residues.

CDR3 residues: CASSRGSGELFF. Written as DNA, the CDR3 is TGTGCCAGCAGTAGGGGAAGCGGGGAGCTGTTTTTT. The V and J genes are TRBV5-6 and TRBJ2-2, with D perhaps matching TRBD1 (5 bases). The ends were cut back, 5 bases at V and 7 bases at J, with 9 bases in the middle. The CDR3 loop spans 12 amino acids. Germline CDR1 is SGHDT and CDR2 is YYEEEE.

The chain joins TRBV15 to TRBJ1-1; no reliable D call. The CDR3 length is 14 residues. The V end lost 0 bases, the J end lost 3 bases, and 8 bases lay between the germline ends. The V gene's germline CDR1 is LNHNV and CDR2 YYDKDF (reference sequence). The CDR3 here is CATSRDLDYTEAFF. DNA of the CDR3: TGTGCCACCAGCAGAGATCTGGACTACACTGAAGCTTTCTTT.

The chain employs TRBV18 and TRBJ2-7, with D perhaps TRBD1 (5 bases). Trimming shortened V by 7 bases and J by 0 bases, and 16 bases separated the two germline ends. CDR1 is KGHSH, CDR2 LQKENI, per germline. The length of the CDR3 is 15 residues. The CDR3 loop is CASFETEITSYEQYF. As DNA, the CDR3 is TGTGCCAGCTTTGAGACAGAGATCACCTCCTACGAGCAGTACTTC.

The genes are TRBV29-1 and TRBJ2-1, with D possibly TRBD2 on 7 matching bases. Trimming took off 2 bases at V and 5 bases at J, with 16 bases between the two ends. CDR1 and CDR2 from the germline V gene are SQVTM and ANQGSEA. The CDR3 is 15 residues long. CDR3 DNA sequence: TGCAGCGTTGAACACCTCGGGGGGCTTGACAATGAGCAGTTCTTC. Translation: CSVEHLGGLDNEQFF.

The sample holds one count of this clone. This rearrangement joins TRBV7-2 to TRBJ1-6; 7 bases align to TRBD1. The V gene's germline CDR1 is SGHTA and CDR2 FQGNSA. The CDR3 is 13 residues long. Losses at the gene ends were 5 bases for V and 10 bases for J; bases not matched to a gene: 5. CDR3: CASSLDRVSPLHF. CDR3 coding DNA: TGTGCCAGCAGCCTCGACAGGGTGTCACCCCTCCACTTT.

V usage is TRBV28 and J usage is TRBJ1-5, with 10 bases identical to TRBD1. Germline CDR1 reads MDHEN; CDR2 reads SYDVKM. This CDR3 is 15 amino acids long. V was clipped by 6 bases and J by 7 bases; unmatched bases: 9. CDR3 DNA sequence: TGTGCCAGCAGCACGACAGGGGGCGCGTGGCAGCCCCAGCATTTT. Encoded protein: CASSTTGGAWQPQHF.

This sequence joins TRBV15 and TRBJ2-7, with TRBD2 as a possible D gene (6 bases). Per germline, CDR1 LNHNV and CDR2 YYDKDF (reference sequence). V dropped 3 bases and J dropped 6 bases, with 9 bases sitting between them. The CDR3 spans 12 residues. The CDR3 here is CATSSTSSEQYF. Here the CDR3 DNA reads TGTGCCACCAGCAGTACTAGCTCCGAGCAGTACTTC.

CDR3 loop: CASSQDGTGGFGNIQYF. CDR3 nucleotides: TGCGCCAGCAGCCAAGATGGGACAGGGGGCTTTGGAAACATTCAGTACTTC. The chain couples TRBV4-3 to TRBJ2-4; the match to TRBD1 covers 12 bases. With 0 bases clipped from V and 6 bases from J, the junction kept 6 bases outside the gene matches. Per germline, CDR1 LGHNA and CDR2 YSLEER. The CDR3 extends over 17 amino acids.

This clone was seen just once. J is TRBJ1-2 and V is TRBV2; 7 nucleotides match TRBD1. With V trimmed by 5 bases and J by 5 bases, 8 bases remained unmatched. The CDR3 has 14 residues. The germline gives CDR1 SNHLY, CDR2 FYNNEI. CDR3 sequence reads: CASSYTGDGYGYTF. For the CDR3, the DNA is TGTGCCAGCAGTTATACAGGGGATGGGTATGGCTACACCTTC.

This clone showed up just once. The chain uses TRBV5-1 and TRBJ1-5; 8 bases line up with TRBD1. The CDR3 is made up of 15 amino acids. V lost 4 bases to trimming and J lost 3 bases; unmatched junction nucleotides: 6. Per the germline V gene, CDR1 is SGHRS and CDR2 is YFSETQ. The CDR3 sequence: CASSIGQGTNQPQHF. Here the CDR3 DNA reads TGCGCCAGCAGCATCGGACAGGGTACCAATCAGCCCCAGCATTTT.

The J gene is TRBJ2-1, the V gene TRBV9; 7 bases match TRBD2. V shed 1 base, J shed 9 bases, and the junction held 1 base outside the gene matches. This CDR3 has 12 residues. Germline CDR1 reads SGDLS; CDR2 reads YYNGEE. The CDR3 coding sequence is TGTGCCAGCAGCGTAACTAGCGCTGAGCAGTTCTTC. Protein product: CASSVTSAEQFF.

The chain is built from TRBV7-2 and TRBJ2-7, with a possible D match to TRBD1 (5 bases). V dropped 5 bases and J dropped 2 bases, with 16 bases sitting between them. Per the germline V gene, CDR1 is SGHTA and CDR2 is FQGNSA. CDR3 length equals 15 residues. In DNA form, the CDR3 reads TGTGCCAGCAGCACACGGAAAGACAGTCCCTACGAGCAGTACTTC. Residues: CASSTRKDSPYEQYF.